The 26 T cell receptor beta chains below come from one sample, sequenced in a study of blood T cell repertoires in COVID-19. The method was immunoSEQ multiplex PCR; TCRdb's version includes in-frame clones alone and lacks a portion of them. The profile shows roughly 200,000 clones, around 88% of them singletons. Sequenced: PBMCs or T cells enriched from blood (not recorded which). The receptors were gathered from a woman aged 30 to 39 who had been exposed to COVID-19.

V gene TRBV19 combines with J gene TRBJ1-4; 7 nucleotides match TRBD1. With V trimmed by 5 bases and J by 5 bases, 8 bases remained unmatched. CDR1 and CDR2 from the germline V gene are LNHDA and SQIVND (reference sequence). CDR3 length: 15 residues. The CDR3 DNA reads as TGTGCCAGTAGTCGCAGACAGGGCTGGAATGAAAAACTGTTTTTT. It is translated as CASSRRQGWNEKLFF.

The chain has TRBV7-2 and TRBJ2-3; 15 bases map to TRBD2. Losses at the gene ends were 2 bases for V and 5 bases for J; bases not matched to a gene: 5. CDR1 SGHTA and CDR2 FQGNSA come from the germline V gene. The CDR3 is 17 amino acids. DNA of the CDR3: TGTGCCAGCAGCTTACTGGGACTAGCGGGGGGACAAGATACGCAGTATTTT. It is translated as CASSLLGLAGGQDTQYF.

Only one count was recorded for this clone. V and J are TRBV27 and TRBJ1-2, with D tentatively TRBD1 (5 bases). V was pared by 4 bases and J by 3 bases, with 21 bases between. This CDR3 comprises 17 residues. Germline V gene lookup returns CDR1 MNHEY and CDR2 SMNVEV (reference sequence). CDR3 bases: TGTGCCAGCAGTTCCACCCTCCAGGGCGGAGATTACTATGGCTACACCTTC. Residues: CASSSTLQGGDYYGYTF.

V usage is TRBV11-3 and J usage is TRBJ2-2; the D gene is possibly TRBD1 (5 bases). Germline assignment: CDR1 SGHNT and CDR2 YENEEA. This CDR3 region has 15 residues. V lost 0 bases, J lost 6 bases, and 11 bases lay in between. The CDR3 nucleotides are TGTGCCAGCAGCTTAGATCATAAGGGGCCCGGGGAGCTGTTTTTT. It yields the protein CASSLDHKGPGELFF.

The J gene is TRBJ1-4, the V gene TRBV2; 7 bases line up with TRBD1. V lost 4 bases to trimming and J lost 8 bases; unmatched junction nucleotides: 7. Germline V gives CDR1 SNHLY, CDR2 FYNNEI. The CDR3 covers 14 residues. Here the CDR3 DNA reads TGTGCCAGCAGTGTTCGACAGGGTAACGAAAAACTGTTTTTT. Residues: CASSVRQGNEKLFF.

The chain links TRBV7-9 to TRBJ1-2, with a weak D call TRBD1 (5 bases). The V end was cut by 2 bases, the J end by 1 base, with 11 bases between. The germline gives CDR1 SEHNR, CDR2 FQNEAQ (reference sequence). The CDR3 consists of 15 residues. CDR3 bases: TGTGCCAGCAGCTTATCCCCAGGGAATAACTATGGCTACACCTTC. It codes for CASSLSPGNNYGYTF. Full variable domain (missing parts from reference TRBV7-9 and TRBJ1-2): DTGVSQNPRHKITKRGQNVTFRCDPISEHNRLYWYRQTLGQGPEFLTYFQNEAQLEKSRLLSDRFSAERPKGSFSTLEIQRTEQGDSAMYLCASSLSPGNNYGYTFGSGTRLTVV.

This chain links TRBV6-1 with TRBJ2-2; the D is unclear. Germline V gives CDR1 MNHNS, CDR2 SASEGT. Trimming cost V 3 bases and J 0 bases, with 5 bases left between them. The CDR3 is made up of 14 amino acids. Here the CDR3 reads CASSDRPNTGELFF. For the CDR3, the DNA is TGTGCCAGCAGTGACAGGCCGAACACCGGGGAGCTGTTTTTT.

The J gene is TRBJ1-6, the V gene TRBV27; 7 bases map to TRBD1. Germline lookup yields CDR1 MNHEY and CDR2 SMNVEV (reference sequence). Germline trimming cut 6 bases from V and 3 bases from J; bases unmatched to any gene: 8. The CDR3 is made up of 16 amino acids. CDR3 DNA: TGTGCCAGCAGCCGTGGACAGGCGGGCTATAATTCACCCCTCCACTTT. It is translated as CASSRGQAGYNSPLHF.

This clone was counted once. The CDR3 sequence is CASNAGFANTGELFF. The CDR3 DNA reads as TGTGCCAGCAATGCCGGGTTCGCGAACACCGGGGAGCTGTTTTTT. The chain recombines TRBV2 with TRBJ2-2; unclear D gene. V gave up 7 bases and J gave up 0 bases, with 12 bases separating them. Germline V gene sequence: CDR1 SNHLY, CDR2 FYNNEI. The CDR3 consists of 15 residues.

This clone was found once. The chain combines TRBV14 with TRBJ1-1, with D unclear. Germline lookup yields CDR1 SGHDN and CDR2 FVKESK. The CDR3 is 13 amino acids. V was cut by 2 bases and J by 4 bases, with 8 bases left in between. The DNA of the CDR3 is TGTGCCAGCAGCCAACCGGGTAGCACTGAAGCTTTCTTT. As protein: CASSQPGSTEAFF.

The rearrangement links TRBV9 to TRBJ2-7; 8 bases are a match to TRBD2. V shed 0 bases, J shed 3 bases, and the junction held 5 bases outside the gene matches. This CDR3 contains 15 residues. The germline V gene has CDR1 SGDLS and CDR2 YYNGEE. The CDR3 region is CASSVDGSGVYEQYF. The DNA of the CDR3 is TGTGCCAGCAGCGTAGATGGTAGCGGGGTCTACGAGCAGTACTTC.

This chain links TRBV2 with TRBJ1-1; D remains unclear. There are 14 residues in the CDR3. The germline CDR1 and CDR2 sequences are SNHLY and FYNNEI. The germline V and J ends were trimmed by 7 bases and 1 base, with 13 bases remaining between them. Here the CDR3 reads CASNLTPANTEAFF. The CDR3 nucleotides are TGTGCCAGCAATCTGACTCCGGCGAACACTGAAGCTTTCTTT.

The V and J genes are TRBV9 and TRBJ1-4; TRBD1 matches at 9 bases. V was pared by 4 bases and J by 8 bases, with 6 bases of the junction left unmatched. Looked up from germline, CDR1 is SGDLS and CDR2 is YYNGEE. The CDR3 runs to 14 residues. This CDR3 is CASSIGQGREKLFF. As DNA, the CDR3 is TGTGCCAGCAGCATCGGACAGGGGAGGGAAAAACTGTTTTTT.

The DNA of the CDR3 is TGCGCCAGCAGCTTGGAAGGCAGGGTGCACGAAAAACTGTTTTTT. Protein product: CASSLEGRVHEKLFF. The rearrangement uses TRBV5-1 and TRBJ1-4; a possible D gene is TRBD1 (5 bases). V dropped 0 bases and J dropped 8 bases, with 14 bases sitting between them. The CDR3 has 15 residues. The V gene's germline CDR1 is SGHRS and CDR2 YFSETQ.

V and J are TRBV5-1 and TRBJ1-5; D is possibly TRBD1 (5 bases). This CDR3 has 14 amino acids. The germline V gene has CDR1 SGHRS and CDR2 YFSETQ. Trimming pared 3 bases from V and 5 bases from J, leaving 12 bases between. CDR3 sequence reads: CASSSGGGDQPQHF. The CDR3 bases are TGCGCCAGCAGCTCGGGGGGAGGCGATCAGCCCCAGCATTTT.

The chain uses TRBV2 and TRBJ1-1; perhaps TRBD1 as D (6 bases). Trimming removed 7 bases at V and 1 base at J, with 16 bases between. Germline V CDR1 and CDR2: SNHLY, FYNNEI. This CDR3 spans 15 amino acids. DNA for the CDR3: TGTGCCAGCACTTCTCAGGGGATAAAGAACACTGAAGCTTTCTTT. Translation: CASTSQGIKNTEAFF.

The chain joins TRBV10-3 to TRBJ2-7; tentatively, D is TRBD2 (6 bases). With 11 bases removed from V and 6 bases from J, the gap between germline ends came to 17 bases. The germline CDR1 and CDR2 sequences are ENHRY and SYGVKD. The CDR3 has 12 residues. CDR3 residues: CAAKGTEGEQYF. In DNA, the CDR3 is TGTGCCGCCAAGGGGACGGAGGGCGAGCAGTACTTC.

The chain combines TRBV4-2 with TRBJ1-5; TRBD1 matches at 7 bases. The CDR3 contains 17 residues. Trimming cost V 0 bases and J 3 bases; bases outside gene matches: 8. The germline gives CDR1 LGHNA, CDR2 YNFKEQ. In nucleotides, the CDR3 is TGTGCCAGCAGCCAAGAAGCGTTCAGGGGGGTCAATCAGCCCCAGCATTTT. Protein sequence: CASSQEAFRGVNQPQHF.

The chain is built from TRBV15 and TRBJ1-2; D perhaps matches TRBD1 (6 bases). This CDR3 is built from 15 residues. With 3 bases removed from V and 4 bases from J, the gap between germline ends came to 15 bases. Germline lookup yields CDR1 LNHNV and CDR2 YYDKDF (reference sequence). This CDR3 reads CATSRSGEGAYGYTF. As DNA, the CDR3 is TGTGCCACCAGCAGGTCAGGGGAGGGCGCCTATGGCTACACCTTC.

CDR3 bases: TGTGCCAGCAGGTTGGACGGACAGGGCCTAAGCGCCAATGAGCAGTTCTTC. Protein product: CASRLDGQGLSANEQFF. The chain uses TRBV2 and TRBJ2-1, with TRBD1 matching 8 bases. The CDR3 consists of 17 residues. Trimming removed 6 bases from V and 6 bases from J; junction bases left unmatched: 16. CDR1 is SNHLY, CDR2 FYNNEI, per germline.

The chain joins TRBV25-1 to TRBJ1-1, with D unresolved. Per germline, CDR1 MGHDK and CDR2 SYGVNS. V was shortened by 8 bases and J by 5 bases, with 9 bases between the two germline ends. There are 11 residues in the CDR3. CDR3 loop: CASLGGTEAFF. CDR3 nucleotides: TGTGCCAGCTTAGGAGGGACTGAAGCTTTCTTT.

The chain combines TRBV19 with TRBJ2-2, with 7 bases matching TRBD1. Germline lookup yields CDR1 LNHDA and CDR2 SQIVND (reference sequence). CDR3 length: 14 amino acids. After removal of 8 bases from V and 3 bases from J, the junction contained 6 bases not matched to a gene. CDR3 in DNA: TGTGCCAGTGCGTGGGACAGAGACACCGGGGAGCTGTTTTTT. Translated: CASAWDRDTGELFF. Using reference TRBV19 and TRBJ2-2 for the parts outside the CDR3, the full variable domain is DGGITQSPKYLFRKEGQNVTLSCEQNLNHDAMYWYRQDPGQGLRLIYYSQIVNDFQKGDIAEGYSVSREKKESFPLTVTSAQKNPTAFYLCASAWDRDTGELFFGEGSRLTVL.

The count of this clone is one. The chain is built from TRBV19 and TRBJ2-3, with no clear D. V lost 2 bases and J 3 bases, leaving 12 bases between the germline ends. Looked up from germline, CDR1 is LNHDA and CDR2 is SQIVND (reference sequence). The CDR3 contains 15 residues. As DNA, the CDR3 is TGTGCCAGTAGTATAACCTCCCTCCTAACAGATACGCAGTATTTT. The encoded protein is CASSITSLLTDTQYF. Full variable domain (remainder filled in from reference TRBV19 and TRBJ2-3): DGGITQSPKYLFRKEGQNVTLSCEQNLNHDAMYWYRQDPGQGLRLIYYSQIVNDFQKGDIAEGYSVSREKKESFPLTVTSAQKNPTAFYLCASSITSLLTDTQYFGPGTRLTVL.

The CDR3 loop reads CASSLGQRTPGYTF. As DNA, the CDR3 is TGTGCCAGCAGTTTGGGTCAGCGGACCCCCGGCTACACCTTC. The chain couples TRBV27 to TRBJ1-2; D uncertain. Between the trimmed V and J ends, which lost 3 bases and 8 bases, there was a span of 16 bases. Germline CDR1 and CDR2: MNHEY and SMNVEV (reference sequence). CDR3 length equals 14 residues.

The chain links TRBV19 to TRBJ1-2; 8 nucleotides agree with TRBD1. The CDR3 extends over 14 amino acids. The V segment lost 2 bases and the J segment 8 bases; nucleotides outside the gene matches: 7. Germline-derived CDR1 and CDR2 are LNHDA and SQIVND (reference sequence). The CDR3 sequence is CASSISQGARGYTF. The CDR3 DNA follows: TGTGCCAGTAGTATATCCCAGGGGGCGCGGGGCTACACCTTC.

V usage is TRBV7-9 and J usage is TRBJ2-4, with 8 bases identical to TRBD1. The CDR3 consists of 19 residues. CDR1 SEHNR and CDR2 FQNEAQ come from the germline V gene (reference sequence). Unmatched junction bases numbered 15, after V lost 5 bases and J lost 0 bases. CDR3 amino acids: CASSETGQVSLLAKNIQYF. The CDR3 DNA is TGTGCCAGCAGCGAGACGGGACAGGTGTCCCTTTTAGCCAAAAACATTCAGTACTTC. Filled out from reference TRBV7-9 and TRBJ2-4, the complete variable domain reads DTGVSQNPRHKITKRGQNVTFRCDPISEHNRLYWYRQTLGQGPEFLTYFQNEAQLEKSRLLSDRFSAERPKGSFSTLEIQRTEQGDSAMYLCASSETGQVSLLAKNIQYFGAGTRLSVL.